This record covers a single T cell receptor beta chain. The CDR3 runs to 13 residues. Germline values: CDR1 KGHSH, CDR2 LQKENI. The V and J ends lost 3 bases and 2 bases respectively, with 7 bases between them. TCRdb independently ran MiXCR on the 5' RACE reads; one entry per CDR3 protein. Of approximately 41,000 distinct CDR3 sequences listed, just under 30% are singletons. The receptor comes from a female donor with breast cancer. This sequence joins TRBV18 and TRBJ2-5; D is unclear. The specimen sequenced was memory CD4+ T cells sorted from a lymph node. Subset described: memory CD4+ T cells, CD4+CD45RO+CD25-. The CDR3 sequence is CASSPSFQETQYF. For the CDR3, the DNA is TGTGCCAGCTCACCTAGCTTTCAAGAGACCCAGTACTTC. Filled out from reference TRBV18 and TRBJ2-5, the complete variable domain reads NAGVMQNPRHLVRRRGQEARLRCSPMKGHSHVYWYRQLPEEGLKFMVYLQKENIIDESGMPKERFSAEFPKEGPSILRIQQVVRGDSAAYFCASSPSFQETQYFGPGTRLLVL.